This is a list of T cell receptor beta chains from one sample in a study of response to subunit inactivated influenza vaccine. MiXCR, run by TCRdb on the RT-PCR reads, gives a single entry per CDR3 protein. This repertoire shows approximately 700,000 distinct CDR3 sequences, 11% to 15% found once; its top ten account for 6% to 8%. Sample: PBMCs from blood, taken around two weeks before vaccination. The receptors stem from a man in his fifties who received an inactivated influenza vaccine. Both conserved end residues are part of each CDR3. Fields, in order: clone size, V gene, D gene, J gene, CDR3 DNA, CDR3 protein. D genes are given only for firm matches. Size tells how often a clone was seen (once, few, many) or the class of an expanded clone, and some rows leave it out.

many	TRBV3-1	TRBD1	TRBJ2-2	TGTGCCAGCAGCCAAGTGACAGGGACCGGGGAGCTGTTTTTT	CASSQVTGTGELFF
few	TRBV30	TRBD1	TRBJ2-7	TGTGCCTGGAGGAGAGACAGGGCCCTCTCCTACGAGCAGTACTTC	CAWRRDRALSYEQYF
-	TRBV4-1	TRBD1	TRBJ1-1	TGCGCCAGCAGCCAAGAACGCCAGGGGGGTACTGAAGCTTTCTTT	CASSQERQGGTEAFF
few	TRBV7-9	-	TRBJ2-3	TGTGCCAGCAGCTTTATAGGGGCAGATACGCAGTATTTT	CASSFIGADTQYF
many	TRBV5-1	TRBD1	TRBJ2-1	TGCGCCAGCAGCGGGACAGAGTCCGGAAATGAGCAGTTCTTC	CASSGTESGNEQFF
few	TRBV7-2	-	TRBJ2-3	TGTGCCAGCAGCTCTCAGGCCGGGAGCACAGATACGCAGTATTTT	CASSSQAGSTDTQYF
-	TRBV11-2	TRBD2	TRBJ2-7	TGTGCCAGCGGCCCGTCCTGGGAGGGTTTATACGAGCAGTACTTC	CASGPSWEGLYEQYF
few	TRBV15	TRBD1	TRBJ1-5	TGTGCCACCAGCAGCGAGACAGGGCGCAATCAGCCCCAGCATTTT	CATSSETGRNQPQHF
-	TRBV29-1	-	TRBJ2-5	TGCAGCGTTGATAGGACCAACCAAGAGACCCAGTACTTC	CSVDRTNQETQYF
-	TRBV5-1	-	TRBJ2-5	TGCGCCAGCAGCTTGGCGGCCCGGGCCGAAGAGACCCAGTACTTC	CASSLAARAEETQYF
-	TRBV2	TRBD2	TRBJ2-1	TGTGCCAGCAAACATCGTGCGACTAGCGGGAGCGATGAGCAGTTCTTC	CASKHRATSGSDEQFF
-	TRBV28	-	TRBJ2-1	TGTGCCAGCAGTTTGCTTGGGGGAGAGGGCAATGAGCAGTTCTTC	CASSLLGGEGNEQFF
few	TRBV15	-	TRBJ1-5	TGTGCCACCAGCAGAGATTCCAGGGGACATCAGCCCCAGCATTTT	CATSRDSRGHQPQHF
-	TRBV12-3/TRBV12-4	-	TRBJ2-2	-	CASSPSGTPGGSCFF
-	TRBV20-1	-	TRBJ2-2	TGCAGTGCTAGAGATGGGAGACCCGGGGAGCTGTTTTTT	CSARDGRPGELFF
few	TRBV3-1	TRBD1	TRBJ2-1	TGTGCCAGCAGCCACAACAGGGGGCCGCCATCCTACAATGAGCAGTTCTTC	CASSHNRGPPSYNEQFF
many	TRBV27	-	TRBJ2-2	TGTGCCACCCAAATGAGGGGCGGGGCGAACACCGGGGAGCTGTTTTTT	CATQMRGGANTGELFF
few	TRBV29-1	-	TRBJ2-1	TGCAGCGTATCAACAGGGAATGAGCAGTTCTTC	CSVSTGNEQFF
few	TRBV12-3/TRBV12-4	-	TRBJ2-3	TGTGCCAGCAGGTATAGCGGACCCACAGATACGCAGTATTTT	CASRYSGPTDTQYF
-	TRBV7-9	-	TRBJ2-3	TGTGCCAGCATCCTACCCGGGGCGCAGAGCACAGATACGCAGTATTTT	CASILPGAQSTDTQYF
few	TRBV15	-	TRBJ1-4	TGTGCCACCAGCAGAGACGGAGCTTCTGGGGAAAAACTGTTTTTT	CATSRDGASGEKLFF
-	TRBV9	-	TRBJ1-6	TGTGCCAGCAGCGTAGATCAGGGGCAATCGGGCTCACCCCTCCACTTT	CASSVDQGQSGSPLHF
-	TRBV25-1	-	TRBJ1-4	TGTGCCAGCAGTGATTGGGGGAGTGAAAAACTGTTTTTT	CASSDWGSEKLFF
few	TRBV4-1	TRBD2	TRBJ2-1	TGCGCCAGCAGCCAACTAAGCGGGGGGGACGAGGAGCAGTTCTTC	CASSQLSGGDEEQFF
-	TRBV5-1	-	TRBJ1-5	TGCGCCAGCAGCTTGGTTGGACTCAATCAGCCCCAGCATTTT	CASSLVGLNQPQHF
-	TRBV6-1	-	TRBJ1-2	TGTGCCAGCAGTGTACAGGAGACTAACTATGGCTACACCTTC	CASSVQETNYGYTF
-	TRBV12-3/TRBV12-4	-	TRBJ2-1	TGTGCCAGCAGTCTCAAAGGCAAGGAGTTCTTC	CASSLKGKEFF
-	TRBV6-2/TRBV6-3	TRBD1	TRBJ1-5	TGTGCCAGCAGCCACGGACAGGAGGAGAGATATAGCAATCAGCCCCAGCATTTT	CASSHGQEERYSNQPQHF
many	TRBV18	TRBD1	TRBJ2-7	TGTGCCAGCTCAACCGGACAGGGTACCTACGAGCAGTACTTC	CASSTGQGTYEQYF
-	TRBV3-1	TRBD2	TRBJ2-3	TGTGCCAGCAGCCTAGCGGGGGAGGCCACAGATACGCAGTATTTT	CASSLAGEATDTQYF
-	TRBV18	-	TRBJ2-3	TGTGCCAGCTCACCACCCGACCACACAGATACGCAGTATTTT	CASSPPDHTDTQYF
few	TRBV12-3/TRBV12-4	-	TRBJ2-1	TGTGCCACCGGATTCTCCTACAATGAGCAGTTCTTC	CATGFSYNEQFF
-	TRBV12-3/TRBV12-4	TRBD2	TRBJ2-1	TGTGCCAGCAGTTTAGGGCCAGCGGGGGGAAATGAGCAGTTCTTC	CASSLGPAGGNEQFF
many	TRBV3-1	-	TRBJ1-2	TGTGCCAGCAGCCAAGGGGGGGGCTATGGCTACACCTTC	CASSQGGGYGYTF
-	TRBV11-2	TRBD2	TRBJ2-3	TGTGCCAGCAGCTTACATAGCGGGGGGGCGGCAGATACGCAGTATTTT	CASSLHSGGAADTQYF
-	TRBV20-1	-	TRBJ2-7	TGCAGTGCAGCAAAGACCTACGAGCAGTACTTC	CSAAKTYEQYF
-	TRBV5-1	TRBD2	TRBJ2-3	TGCGCCAGCAGCGGGGGACTAGCGGGAGCGAAAGATACGCAGTATTTT	CASSGGLAGAKDTQYF
-	TRBV27	TRBD2	TRBJ2-7	TGTGCCAGCAGTTACGGGACTAGCGGGACCTACTCCTACGAGCAGTACTTC	CASSYGTSGTYSYEQYF
few	TRBV6-2/TRBV6-3	TRBD1	TRBJ1-1	TGTGCCAGCAGTTACCTCCCCGGACAGGCGGTTTTTCTGGGTCCTGAAGCTTTCTTT	CASSYLPGQAVFLGPEAFF
-	TRBV4-3	TRBD1	TRBJ1-2	TGCGCCAGCAGCCAAGCTCCAGCAGGGGCAACAGGGGGCGATGGCTACACCTTC	CASSQAPAGATGGDGYTF
few	TRBV12-3/TRBV12-4	TRBD1	TRBJ2-1	TGTGCCAGCAGTTTCCCCGGGACAGGGAAGACTGAGCAGTTCTTC	CASSFPGTGKTEQFF
-	TRBV10-3	-	TRBJ1-1	TGTGCCATCAAGATAGGGGTGAACACTGAAGCTTTCTTT	CAIKIGVNTEAFF
few	TRBV12-3/TRBV12-4	-	TRBJ2-7	TGTGCCAGCCGGAGGGGGTCCCACGAGCAGTACTTC	CASRRGSHEQYF
-	TRBV30	-	TRBJ2-7	TGTGCCTGGACGCCCAGGGACCGAACAACCTACGAGCAGTACTTC	CAWTPRDRTTYEQYF
-	TRBV20-1	TRBD1	TRBJ1-5	TGCAGTGCCAAGGGACAGGGACCCTATAGCAATCAGCCCCAGCATTTT	CSAKGQGPYSNQPQHF
few	TRBV6-1	-	TRBJ2-2	TGTGCCACCGACCCGGCCCCGAACACCGGGGAGCTGTTTTTT	CATDPAPNTGELFF
many	TRBV20-1	-	TRBJ2-5	TGCAGTGCTAGAATTGGCGTAGAGACCCAGTACTTC	CSARIGVETQYF
-	TRBV28	TRBD1	TRBJ2-3	TGTGCCAGCCATGACAGGGCCCCCCCAGATACGCAGTATTTT	CASHDRAPPDTQYF